This TCR beta chain was captured by sequencing in a study of T cell repertoires in cytomegalovirus infection. The table lists this clonotype with a count of one. The target antigen is unknown. From the reads, TCRdb called clonotypes with MiXCR, one entry per CDR3 protein. The top ten clones hold roughly half of a sample with over 120,000 distinct CDR3 sequences, roughly a third of them seen once. The CDR3 is 14 amino acids. Per the germline V gene, CDR1 is SGHAT and CDR2 is FQNNGV. Trimming took 5 bases from V and 9 from J; bases not matched to a gene: 9. Sample: CD8+ T cells from cultured PBMCs, taken from culture after CMV antigen stimulation. The TCR comes from a human donor in good health (CMV status not recorded). Some clones in this sample may be carry-over from other donors' samples. J is TRBJ1-4 and V is TRBV11-2; 7 positions agree with TRBD1. The CDR3 sequence is CASSLELGGQKLFF. CDR3 DNA sequence: TGTGCCAGCAGCCTCGAATTAGGGGGCCAAAAACTGTTTTTT.